Following are 18 T cell receptor beta chains from one sample sequenced in a study of T cell repertoires in cytomegalovirus infection. MiXCR, applied by TCRdb to the reads, yields one record per CDR3 protein. The sample lists approximately 910,000 distinct CDR3 sequences, approximately 31% seen once, with 13% in the top ten. The antigens for these receptors are not known. The source was cultured CD8+ T cells from PBMCs, collected from culture after CMV antigen stimulation. These receptors all come from a human donor in good health (CMV status not recorded). Some clones in this sample may be carry-over from other donors' samples.

This clonotype was picked up many times. The chain has TRBV7-8 and TRBJ2-2; the match to TRBD2 covers 11 bases. The J segment lost 6 bases and the V segment lost 5 bases, leaving 8 bases of the junction unmatched. In germline, CDR1 is SGHVS, CDR2 FQNEAQ. The CDR3 totals 16 residues. The CDR3 nucleotides read TGTGCCAGCAGCCCCCCGGGTAGCGGGAGGGCCGGGGAGCTGTTTTTT. It codes for CASSPPGSGRAGELFF.

V usage is TRBV6-2 or TRBV6-3 and J usage is TRBJ1-4; tentatively, D is TRBD1 (5 bases). Trimming pared 7 bases from V and 8 bases from J, leaving 11 bases between. Germline V gene lookup returns CDR1 MNHEY and CDR2 SVGEGT. The CDR3 runs 12 residues. The CDR3 spells CASTAGWEKLFF. The CDR3 nucleotides read TGTGCCAGCACCGCAGGGTGGGAAAAACTGTTTTTT.

V and J are TRBV4-1 and TRBJ2-7; D possibly corresponds to TRBD2 (6 bases). Trimming shortened V by 1 base and J by 4 bases, and 17 bases separated the two germline ends. Germline V gene sequence: CDR1 MGHRA, CDR2 YSYEKL. The CDR3 totals 16 residues. CDR3 residues: CASSQGGVEGTYEQYF. Written as DNA, the CDR3 is TGCGCCAGCAGCCAAGGCGGGGTTGAAGGGACTTACGAGCAGTACTTC.

Ten or more counts support this clonotype. The chain combines TRBV7-6 with TRBJ2-3, with D unresolved. From germline, CDR1 is SGHVS and CDR2 FNYEAQ. The ends were cut back, 1 base at V and 5 bases at J, with 13 bases in the middle. The CDR3 is 15 amino acids. The CDR3: CASSLVFVTGDTQYF. For the CDR3, the DNA is TGTGCCAGCAGCTTAGTATTCGTCACCGGAGATACGCAGTATTTT. The full variable domain, completed using reference TRBV7-6 and TRBJ2-3, is GAGVSQSPRYKVTKRGQDVALRCDPISGHVSLYWYRQALGQGPEFLTYFNYEAQQDKSGLPNDRFSAERPEGSISTLTIQRTEQRDSAMYRCASSLVFVTGDTQYFGPGTRLTVL.

This clonotype was detected once. The chain links TRBV4-2 to TRBJ2-5, with 10 nucleotides matching TRBD1. J gave up 4 bases and V 1 base, and 15 bases lay outside the gene matches. The CDR3 is made up of 19 amino acids. The germline V gene encodes CDR1 LGHNA and CDR2 YNFKEQ. DNA of the CDR3: TGTGCCAGCAGCCAAGCGCGGGAATTTGACAGGGGGCATAGAGAGACCCAGTACTTC. Amino acids: CASSQAREFDRGHRETQYF.

V usage is TRBV5-4 and J usage is TRBJ2-3, with D possibly being TRBD2 (6 bases). Germline assignment: CDR1 SGHNT and CDR2 YYREEE (reference sequence). Deletions cut 4 bases from V and 2 bases from J, with 17 bases between. CDR3 length equals 16 residues. Here the CDR3 DNA reads TGTGCCAGCAGCCCCTTGTTCGGGAGCGACACAGATACGCAGTATTTT. Residues: CASSPLFGSDTDTQYF.

A few counts support this clonotype. The genes are TRBV27 and TRBJ1-3; 7 bases line up with TRBD1. The germline gives CDR1 MNHEY, CDR2 SMNVEV (reference sequence). The CDR3 loop spans 18 amino acids. V shed 4 bases and J 0 bases; nucleotides not matched to a gene: 12. Written as DNA, the CDR3 is TGTGCCAGCAGTTCCGCGCCACAGGGGTACGGCTCTGGAAACACCATATATTTT. This encodes CASSSAPQGYGSGNTIYF.

This clonotype was observed at least ten times. The gene calls are TRBV6-1 and TRBJ1-5; D possibly corresponds to TRBD1 (6 bases). Trimming shortened V by 4 bases and J by 11 bases, and 12 bases separated the two germline ends. Germline V gene sequence: CDR1 MNHNS, CDR2 SASEGT. The CDR3 sequence is 12 residues long. CDR3 in DNA: TGTGCCAGCAGTGTCGTACAGGGTTCCCAGCATTTT. Protein: CASSVVQGSQHF.

The chain couples TRBV7-6 to TRBJ2-1; 10 positions agree with TRBD2. The V gene end was trimmed by 4 bases and the J gene end by 7 bases; junction bases not matched to a gene: 10. From germline, CDR1 is SGHVS and CDR2 FNYEAQ. This CDR3 has 16 amino acids. The CDR3 DNA is TGTGCCAGCAGCTCCAACGACGGACTAGCGGTTAATGAGCAGTTCTTC. Translation: CASSSNDGLAVNEQFF.

The chain links TRBV2 to TRBJ1-6; D might be TRBD1 (6 bases). Trimming left V 3 bases short and J 9 bases short, with 15 bases between. Germline V lookup: CDR1 SNHLY, CDR2 FYNNEI. The CDR3 spans 15 residues. The CDR3 spells CASSDGRGARSPLHF. The DNA of the CDR3 is TGTGCCAGCAGTGATGGTAGGGGGGCTCGTTCACCCCTCCACTTT. Using reference TRBV2 and TRBJ1-6 for the parts outside the CDR3, the full variable domain is EPEVTQTPSHQVTQMGQEVILRCVPISNHLYFYWYRQILGQKVEFLVSFYNNEISEKSEIFDDQFSVERPDGSNFTLKIRSTKLEDSAMYFCASSDGRGARSPLHFGNGTRLTVT.

This clonotype was picked up many times. The chain links TRBV6-5 to TRBJ1-6; a weak D match, TRBD1 (5 bases). Germline V CDR1 and CDR2: MNHEY, SVGAGI. V lost 7 bases and J 9 bases, leaving 25 bases between the germline ends. The CDR3 is made up of 17 amino acids. CDR3 amino acids: CASTHGGYRKSASPLHF. The DNA for the CDR3 is TGTGCCAGCACCCACGGGGGTTACCGAAAAAGCGCTTCACCCCTCCACTTT.

This clonotype appeared a single time. Its ends do not fully match the called genes, so a read error is possible. The rearrangement links TRBV7-9 to TRBJ2-1, with a possible D match to TRBD1 (6 bases). This CDR3 is 15 amino acids long. Germline CDR1 reads SEHNR; CDR2 reads FQNEAQ (reference sequence). In DNA, the CDR3 is TGTGTCAGCAGCTTAGAAGGGGGAAGGGTCAATGAGCAGTTCTTC. It codes for CVSSLEGGRVNEQFF.

The chain carries TRBV7-6 and TRBJ2-3, with 12 bases fitting TRBD1. Germline CDR1 reads SGHVS; CDR2 reads FNYEAQ. The CDR3 extends over 16 amino acids. J lost 6 bases, V lost 3 bases, and 7 bases had no gene match. Here the CDR3 reads CASSFGTGGLVDTQYF. In nucleotides, the CDR3 is TGTGCCAGCAGCTTTGGGACAGGGGGCTTGGTTGATACGCAGTATTTT.

The chain carries TRBV10-1 and TRBJ1-6; D unclear. The CDR3 totals 13 residues. Trimming cost V 4 bases and J 9 bases, with 10 bases left between them. The germline CDR1 and CDR2 sequences are WNHNN and SYGVQD (reference sequence). The CDR3, as DNA: TGCGCCAGCAGTGTTGGGTTATCTTCACCCCTCCACTTT. Protein sequence: CASSVGLSSPLHF.

In its sample, this clonotype was seen a few times. CDR3 nucleotide sequence: TGTGCCATCAGTGAGTCGGGGTCGAATGAGCAGTTCTTC. Amino acids: CAISESGSNEQFF. The chain combines TRBV10-3 with TRBJ2-1; D is undetermined. V was cut by 0 bases and J by 7 bases, with 7 bases left in between. This CDR3 has 13 amino acids. The germline V gene encodes CDR1 ENHRY and CDR2 SYGVKD.

V gene TRBV7-9 combines with J gene TRBJ2-7; tentatively, D is TRBD2 (6 bases). Germline V lookup: CDR1 SEHNR, CDR2 FQNEAQ (reference sequence). The CDR3 covers 17 residues. The V and J ends lost 5 bases and 0 bases respectively, with 20 bases between them. The CDR3 reads CASSSNPREDHSYEQYV. Here the CDR3 DNA reads TGTGCCAGCAGCAGCAACCCCAGGGAGGATCACTCCTACGAGCAGTACGTC.

The genes are TRBV12-3 or TRBV12-4 and TRBJ2-1, with 8 bases that match TRBD2. V lost 5 bases and J lost 5; bases outside the gene matches: 11. This CDR3 has 16 amino acids. The DNA of the CDR3 is TGTGCCAGCAGTCCTCTGGGCGGGGGGCCCCACAATGAGCAGTTCTTC. Amino acids: CASSPLGGGPHNEQFF.

The chain uses TRBV6-1 and TRBJ1-1; TRBD1 matches 11 bases. CDR3 size: 17 residues. With 7 bases clipped from V and 7 bases from J, the junction kept 17 bases outside the gene matches. Germline CDR1 is MNHNS and CDR2 is SASEGT. The DNA for the CDR3 is TGTGCCAGCATGGGACCCGGGACAGGGGGGGGGACAGGTGAAGCTTTCTTT. It translates to CASMGPGTGGGTGEAFF.